This TCR beta chain was sequenced in a study of shared clonotypes between healthy human individuals. Study-level results: Sampling included only blood; tissue repertoires likely differ. Genetic and exposure-history diversity was limited by the small donor number.

TCRdb's table, derived via immunoSEQ multiplex PCR, lists solely in-frame clones and lacks some. The sample records about 1.1 million clones, 60% to 85% being singletons. On this clone: Its antigen is unidentified.

Germline assignment: CDR1 LNHNV and CDR2 YYDKDF (reference sequence). Trimming removed 5 bases from V and 9 bases from J, with 20 bases in between. The CDR3 extends over 15 amino acids. CD45RA+ naive and CD45RA-negative memory subsets were separated from CD4+ cells. The clonotype was recovered from a man between 18 and 35 years old in good health. Some clones in this sample may be carry-over from other donors' samples. Sequenced: memory CD4+ T cells from PBMCs. As for subset: CD45RA-negative fraction. The chain carries TRBV15 and TRBJ1-5, with D possibly TRBD1 on 6 matching bases. The CDR3 loop is CATSPRDKRRGPQHF. CDR3 coding DNA: TGTGCCACCAGCCCCAGGGACAAACGACGGGGGCCCCAGCATTTT.